These 10 T cell receptor beta chains originate from one sample sequenced in a study of CD8 T cells in Susac syndrome. With random hexamers, reverse transcription was performed on roughly 0.5 to 1 ug of RNA. TCRdb used MiXCR to reprocess the immunoSEQ multiplex PCR reads, holding one entry per CDR3 protein. The sample carries over 350,000 distinct CDR3 sequences, more than 70% recorded once. What was sequenced was CD8+ T cells from PBMCs. These receptors were obtained from a human donor with multiple sclerosis.

V gene TRBV19 combines with J gene TRBJ2-1; no clear D gene. Germline values: CDR1 LNHDA, CDR2 SQIVND (reference sequence). The CDR3 spans 12 residues. The V gene lost 4 bases and the J gene lost 10 bases, with 11 bases spanning the gap. The CDR3 reads CASSSGVPEQFF. CDR3 in DNA: TGTGCCAGTAGTAGTGGGGTGCCCGAGCAGTTCTTC.

The chain links TRBV6-5 to TRBJ2-1; D remains unclear. The CDR3 runs 10 residues. Trimming took 8 bases from V and 4 from J, leaving 3 bases between them. Germline V gene data show CDR1 as MNHEY and CDR2 as SVGAGI. CDR3 DNA sequence: TGTGCCAGCGTTTACAATGAGCAGTTCTTC. Its translation: CASVYNEQFF.

Here the CDR3 DNA reads TGTGCCAGCAGCACTGCCGGGACGGGGGACCAAGAGACCCAGTACTTC. Protein sequence: CASSTAGTGDQETQYF. V is TRBV5-4 and J is TRBJ2-5; TRBD2 might be the D (6 bases). Germline-derived CDR1 and CDR2 are SGHNT and YYREEE (reference sequence). This CDR3 is built from 16 residues. The V and J ends lost 4 bases and 0 bases respectively, with 16 bases between them.

CDR3 loop: CASSFGNSNTGELFF. DNA for the CDR3: TGTGCCAGCAGTTTTGGAAACTCGAACACCGGGGAGCTGTTTTTT. V gene TRBV6-5 combines with J gene TRBJ2-2; D is undetermined. The germline CDR1 and CDR2 sequences are MNHEY and SVGAGI. V lost 4 bases and J 0 bases, leaving 9 bases between the germline ends. The CDR3 runs 15 residues.

The chain recombines TRBV4-1 with TRBJ1-1; maybe TRBD1 (6 bases). CDR1 is MGHRA and CDR2 is YSYEKL in the germline V gene. The CDR3 is 14 amino acids. V lost 0 bases and J lost 6, with 11 bases in between. The CDR3 nucleotides are TGCGCCAGCAGCCAAGAGGGGGCGAGGGCTGAAGCTTTCTTT. This codes for CASSQEGARAEAFF.

The gene calls are TRBV18 and TRBJ1-1; D is unresolved. The CDR3 loop spans 14 amino acids. Germline values: CDR1 KGHSH, CDR2 LQKENI. V was cut by 4 bases and J by 0 bases, with 9 bases left in between. The CDR3 nucleotides read TGTGCCAGCTCACGGCCCCCCTTGAACACTGAAGCTTTCTTT. Amino acids: CASSRPPLNTEAFF. The full variable domain, its missing parts supplied by reference TRBV18 and TRBJ1-1, is NAGVMQNPRHLVRRRGQEARLRCSPMKGHSHVYWYRQLPEEGLKFMVYLQKENIIDESGMPKERFSAEFPKEGPSILRIQQVVRGDSAAYFCASSRPPLNTEAFFGQGTRLTVV.

The chain combines TRBV5-4 with TRBJ2-4, with D possibly matching TRBD2 (5 bases). Per the germline V gene, CDR1 is SGHNT and CDR2 is YYREEE (reference sequence). This CDR3 is 13 amino acids long. The V gene lost 1 base and the J gene lost 7 bases, with 9 bases spanning the gap. The CDR3 sequence is CASSLPGSNIQYF. CDR3 sequence (DNA): TGTGCCAGCAGCTTGCCGGGGTCGAACATTCAGTACTTC.

This sequence joins TRBV7-9 and TRBJ1-1, with TRBD1 matching over 7 bases. V gave up 5 bases and J gave up 4 bases; unmatched junction bases: 13. This CDR3 comprises 16 residues. Germline-derived CDR1 and CDR2 are SEHNR and FQNEAQ (reference sequence). The CDR3, as DNA: TGTGCCAGCAGCAATACGAATACAGGGGAGGGCACTGAAGCTTTCTTT. Its protein is CASSNTNTGEGTEAFF.

This sequence joins TRBV19 and TRBJ2-1; the D gene is possibly TRBD1 (5 bases). Germline CDR1 reads LNHDA; CDR2 reads SQIVND (reference sequence). CDR3 length: 13 amino acids. V was clipped by 1 base and J by 8 bases, with 9 bases between them. CDR3 protein: CASSIGTFDEQFF. The DNA for the CDR3 is TGTGCCAGTAGTATAGGGACATTCGATGAGCAGTTCTTC.

V is TRBV7-8 and J is TRBJ1-1; maybe TRBD1 (6 bases). V was pared by 1 base and J by 10 bases, with 22 bases between. The germline V gene encodes CDR1 SGHVS and CDR2 FQNEAQ. The CDR3 totals 16 residues. The CDR3 is CASSLVLDSDFEGAFF. CDR3 DNA sequence: TGTGCCAGCAGCTTAGTTTTGGACAGTGACTTTGAGGGAGCTTTCTTT.